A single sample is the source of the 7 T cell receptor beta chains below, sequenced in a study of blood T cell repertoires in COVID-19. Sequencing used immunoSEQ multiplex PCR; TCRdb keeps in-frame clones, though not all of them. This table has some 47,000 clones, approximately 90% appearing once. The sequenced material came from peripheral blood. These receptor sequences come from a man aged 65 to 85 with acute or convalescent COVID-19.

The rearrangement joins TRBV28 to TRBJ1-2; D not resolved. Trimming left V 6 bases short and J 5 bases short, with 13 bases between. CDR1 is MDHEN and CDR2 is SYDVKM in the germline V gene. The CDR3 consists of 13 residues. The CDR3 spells CASRPRPRYGYTF. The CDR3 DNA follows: TGTGCCAGCAGACCCCGCCCCAGATATGGCTACACCTTC.

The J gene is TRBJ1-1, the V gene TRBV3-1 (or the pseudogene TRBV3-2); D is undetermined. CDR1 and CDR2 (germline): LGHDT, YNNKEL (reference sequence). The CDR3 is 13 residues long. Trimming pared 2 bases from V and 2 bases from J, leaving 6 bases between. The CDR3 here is CASSQRHNTEAFF. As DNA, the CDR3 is TGTGCCAGCAGCCAACGACATAACACTGAAGCTTTCTTT.

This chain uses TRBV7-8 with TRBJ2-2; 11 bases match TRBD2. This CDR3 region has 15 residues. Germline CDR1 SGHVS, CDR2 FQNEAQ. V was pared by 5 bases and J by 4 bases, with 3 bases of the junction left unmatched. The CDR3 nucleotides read TGTGCCAGCAGCCGAGGACTAGCGGGCACCGGGGAGCTGTTTTTT. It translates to CASSRGLAGTGELFF.

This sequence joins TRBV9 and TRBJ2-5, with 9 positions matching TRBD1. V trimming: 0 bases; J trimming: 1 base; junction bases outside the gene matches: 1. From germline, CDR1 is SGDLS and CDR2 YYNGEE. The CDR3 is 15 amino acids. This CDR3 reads CASSVATGGQETQYF. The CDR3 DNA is TGTGCCAGCAGCGTAGCGACAGGGGGCCAAGAGACCCAGTACTTC.

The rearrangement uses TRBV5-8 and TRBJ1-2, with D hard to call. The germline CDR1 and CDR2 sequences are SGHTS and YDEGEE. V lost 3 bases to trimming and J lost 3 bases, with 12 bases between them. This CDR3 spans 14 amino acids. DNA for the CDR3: TGTGCCAGCAGCTCACCTCACGGAGACTATGGCTACACCTTC. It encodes CASSSPHGDYGYTF.

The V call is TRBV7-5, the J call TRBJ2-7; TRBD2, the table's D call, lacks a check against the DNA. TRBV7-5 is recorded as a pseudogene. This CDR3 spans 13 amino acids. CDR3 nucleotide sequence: TGTGTCAGAAGCTTAGGAGACTGCATAAGACGGTACTTC. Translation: CVRSLGDCIRRYF.

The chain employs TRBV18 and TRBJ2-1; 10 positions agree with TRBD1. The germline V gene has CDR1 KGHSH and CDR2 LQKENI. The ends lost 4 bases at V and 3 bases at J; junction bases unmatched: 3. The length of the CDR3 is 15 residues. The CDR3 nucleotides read TGTGCCAGCTCACGGGACAGGGGCGGCTACAATGAGCAGTTCTTC. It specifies CASSRDRGGYNEQFF.